Reported below is one T cell receptor (beta chain). The antigen is not known. The source of the sample is a study of blood T cells in healthy people across ages. On the study more broadly: Capture by template switching was about one barcoded beta molecule per two T cells.

Overall study findings and caveats: Estimates based on one million T cells were treated as lower bounds.

Then a second PCR, running about 6 to 11 cycles, was carried out with a sample-barcoded 5' primer and a J-beta primer mix. At least 3 million CDR3-containing paired-end reads were obtained per sample. TCRdb processed the 5' RACE reads anew with MiXCR; each CDR3 protein has one entry. The profile shows around 710,000 distinct CDR3 sequences, roughly 43% of them singletons. The CDR3 extends over 16 amino acids. Germline V gene data show CDR1 as SGHRS and CDR2 as YFSETQ. V was shortened by 4 bases and J by 1 base, with 17 bases between the two germline ends. The origin of this receptor is a woman aged 55-69 years in good health. What was sequenced was blood. The rearrangement uses TRBV5-1 and TRBJ2-5; D remains unclear. The CDR3 DNA is TGCGCCAGCAGCCCGACGCCTCCAGTAGCCCAAGAGACCCAGTACTTC. Amino acid sequence: CASSPTPPVAQETQYF.